This paragraph reports one T cell receptor (beta chain). The CDR3 is 14 residues long. Germline V gene data show CDR1 as SNHLY and CDR2 as FYNNEI. V was pared by 11 bases and J by 5 bases, with 21 bases between. The entry originates in a study of shared T cell receptors in the human thymus. TCRdb keeps only in-frame clones here, not all; method: immunoSEQ multiplex PCR. The data contain hundreds of thousands of clones, 87% of them singletons. These records were also assigned to another study, of human thymus T cells. From that study: The people who donated were healthy Finnish babies having corrective surgery for congenital heart defects. Obtained as resections during corrective heart surgery, the thymus tissue was then studied. Unrelated people showed highly overlapping thymic repertoires, related research reported.

This chain connects TRBV2 to TRBJ1-2; D gene unclear. Input material: thymocytes. The clonotype comes from a boy less than two years old with a congenital heart defect. Written as DNA, the CDR3 is TGTGCCGAGCAGTGGTATACAGATCCTTATGGCTACACCTTC. Its protein product is CAEQWYTDPYGYTF.